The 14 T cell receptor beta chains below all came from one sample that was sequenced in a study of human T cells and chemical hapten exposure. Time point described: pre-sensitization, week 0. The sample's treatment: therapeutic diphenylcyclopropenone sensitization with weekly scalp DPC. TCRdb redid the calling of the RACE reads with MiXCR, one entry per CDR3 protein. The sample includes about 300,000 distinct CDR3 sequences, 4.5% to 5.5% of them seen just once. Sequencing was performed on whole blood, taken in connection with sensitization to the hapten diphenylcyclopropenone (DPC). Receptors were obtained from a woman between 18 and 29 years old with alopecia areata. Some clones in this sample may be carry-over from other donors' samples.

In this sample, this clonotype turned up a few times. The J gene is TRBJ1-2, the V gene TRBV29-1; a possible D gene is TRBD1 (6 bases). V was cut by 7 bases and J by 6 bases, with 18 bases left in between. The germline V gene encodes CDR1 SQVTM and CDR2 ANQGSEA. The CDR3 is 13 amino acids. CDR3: CSAPGTRGDGYTF. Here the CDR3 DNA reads TGCAGCGCCCCCGGGACCAGGGGCGATGGCTACACCTTC. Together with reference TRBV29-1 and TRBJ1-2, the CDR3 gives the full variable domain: SAVISQKPSRDICQRGTSLTIQCQVDSQVTMMFWYRQQPGQSLTLIATANQGSEATYESGFVIDKFPISRPNLTFSTLTVSNMSPEDSSIYLCSAPGTRGDGYTFGSGTRLTVV.

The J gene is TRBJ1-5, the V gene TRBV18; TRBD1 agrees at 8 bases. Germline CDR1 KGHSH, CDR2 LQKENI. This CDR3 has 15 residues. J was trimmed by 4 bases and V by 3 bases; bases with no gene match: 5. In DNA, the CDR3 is TGTGCCAGCTCACCGGACAGGGTTGGGAATCAGCCCCAGCATTTT. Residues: CASSPDRVGNQPQHF.

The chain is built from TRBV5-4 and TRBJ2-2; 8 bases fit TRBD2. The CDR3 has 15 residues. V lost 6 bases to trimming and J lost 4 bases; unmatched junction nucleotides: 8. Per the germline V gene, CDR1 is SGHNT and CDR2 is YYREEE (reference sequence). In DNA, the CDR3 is TGTGCCAGCACGTGGGGGACTAGTTCCACCGGGGAGCTGTTTTTT. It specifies CASTWGTSSTGELFF.

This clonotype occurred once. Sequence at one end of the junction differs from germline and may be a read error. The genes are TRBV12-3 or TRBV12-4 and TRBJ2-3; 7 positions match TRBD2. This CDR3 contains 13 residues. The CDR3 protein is CASRGGSTDAQYF. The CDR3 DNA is TGTGCCAGCAGGGGCGGGAGCACAGATGCGCAGTATTTT.

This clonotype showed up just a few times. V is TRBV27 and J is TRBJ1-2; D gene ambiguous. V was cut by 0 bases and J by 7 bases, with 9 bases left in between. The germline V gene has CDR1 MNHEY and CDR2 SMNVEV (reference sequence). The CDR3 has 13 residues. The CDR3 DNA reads TGTGCCAGCAGTTTATCGCCAGGAAGTGGCTACACCTTC. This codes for CASSLSPGSGYTF.

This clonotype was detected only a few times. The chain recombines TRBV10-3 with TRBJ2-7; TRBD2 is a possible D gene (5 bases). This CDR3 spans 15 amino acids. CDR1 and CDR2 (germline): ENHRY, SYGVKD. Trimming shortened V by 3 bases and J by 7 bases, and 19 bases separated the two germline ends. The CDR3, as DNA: TGTGCCATCAGTGACCCCCGTTCAGCGCCGGGAGAGCAGTACTTC. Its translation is CAISDPRSAPGEQYF.

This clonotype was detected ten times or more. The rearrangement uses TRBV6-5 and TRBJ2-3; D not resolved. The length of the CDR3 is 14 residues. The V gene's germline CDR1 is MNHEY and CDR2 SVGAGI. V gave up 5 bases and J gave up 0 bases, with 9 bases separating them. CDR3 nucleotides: TGTGCCAGCAGTCCCGGGCGAAGCACAGATACGCAGTATTTT. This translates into CASSPGRSTDTQYF.

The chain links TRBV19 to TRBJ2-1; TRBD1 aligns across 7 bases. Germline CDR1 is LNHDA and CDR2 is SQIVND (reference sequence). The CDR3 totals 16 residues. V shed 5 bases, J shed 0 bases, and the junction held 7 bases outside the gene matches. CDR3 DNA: TGTGCCAGTAGTTTGGGACAGATACTCTCCTACAATGAGCAGTTCTTC. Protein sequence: CASSLGQILSYNEQFF. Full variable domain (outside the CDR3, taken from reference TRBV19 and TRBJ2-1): DGGITQSPKYLFRKEGQNVTLSCEQNLNHDAMYWYRQDPGQGLRLIYYSQIVNDFQKGDIAEGYSVSREKKESFPLTVTSAQKNPTAFYLCASSLGQILSYNEQFFGPGTRLTVL.

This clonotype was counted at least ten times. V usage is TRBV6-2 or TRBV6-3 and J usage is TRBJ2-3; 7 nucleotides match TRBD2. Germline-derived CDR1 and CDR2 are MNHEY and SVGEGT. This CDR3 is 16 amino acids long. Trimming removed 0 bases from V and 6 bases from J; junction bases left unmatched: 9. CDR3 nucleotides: TGTGCCAGCAGTTACTCTCCAGCGGGGTTGGGGGATACGCAGTATTTT. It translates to CASSYSPAGLGDTQYF.

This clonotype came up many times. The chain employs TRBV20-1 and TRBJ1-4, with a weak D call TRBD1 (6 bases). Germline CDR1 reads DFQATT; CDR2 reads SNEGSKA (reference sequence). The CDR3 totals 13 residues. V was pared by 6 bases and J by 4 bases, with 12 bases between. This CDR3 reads CSAGTIGNEKLFF. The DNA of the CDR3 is TGCAGTGCCGGGACAATTGGTAATGAAAAACTGTTTTTT.

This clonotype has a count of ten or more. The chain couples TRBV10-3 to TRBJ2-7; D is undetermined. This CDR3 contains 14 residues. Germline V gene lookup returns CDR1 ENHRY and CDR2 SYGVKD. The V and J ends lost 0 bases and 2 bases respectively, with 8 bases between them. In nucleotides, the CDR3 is TGTGCCATCAGTGAGTCGATAGTCGCCTACGAGCAGTACTTC. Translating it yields CAISESIVAYEQYF.

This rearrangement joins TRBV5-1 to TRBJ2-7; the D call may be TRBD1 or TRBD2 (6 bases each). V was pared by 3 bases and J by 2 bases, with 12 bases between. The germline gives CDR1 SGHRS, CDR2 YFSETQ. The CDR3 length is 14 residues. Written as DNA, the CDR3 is TGCGCCAGCAGCTACGACGGGGGCACCTACGAGCAGTACTTC. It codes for CASSYDGGTYEQYF.

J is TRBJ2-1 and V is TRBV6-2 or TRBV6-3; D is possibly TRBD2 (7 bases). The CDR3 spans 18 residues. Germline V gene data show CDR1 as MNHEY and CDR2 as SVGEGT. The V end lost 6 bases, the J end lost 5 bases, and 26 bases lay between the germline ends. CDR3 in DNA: TGTGCCAGCAGCTTCCCAGGGGAGGCGGGGGCGAAAAACAATGAGCAGTTCTTC. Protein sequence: CASSFPGEAGAKNNEQFF.

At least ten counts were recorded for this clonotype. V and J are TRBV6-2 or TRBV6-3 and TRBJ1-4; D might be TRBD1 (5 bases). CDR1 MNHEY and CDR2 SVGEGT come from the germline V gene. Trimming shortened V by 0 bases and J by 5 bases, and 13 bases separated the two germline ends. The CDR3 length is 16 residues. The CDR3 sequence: CASSYSQGSRNEKLFF. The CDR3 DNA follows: TGTGCCAGCAGTTACTCCCAGGGTTCGCGAAATGAAAAACTGTTTTTT.